This TCR beta chain was profiled in a study of regulatory T cells in long-lasting Graves disease. Whole-study context: Duration of antithyroid drug therapy among newly diagnosed Graves' patients was under 3 months.

Many counts were recorded for this clonotype. The CDR3 runs to 14 residues. Germline V gives CDR1 SGHKS, CDR2 YYEKEE (reference sequence). V lost 0 bases, J lost 9 bases, and 13 bases lay in between. Time point of the sample: newly diagnosed GD, antithyroid drugs for less than 3 months. The TCR library was made from RNA extracted from PBMCs. Both iRepertoire HTBI primers and Arm-PCR of CDR3 regions were used to build the TCR beta libraries. Per the original data handling: Identified segments across samples numbered roughly 60 TRBV and 14 to 15 TRBJ. TCRdb re-derived calls from the multiplex PCR reads in MiXCR, one entry per CDR3 protein. The V and J calls reflect TCRdb's pipeline rather than the authors' work. The sample shows 200,000 to 250,000 distinct CDR3 sequences, roughly 19% of them seen only once. The sample was also reused in another study, on T cells in Graves' hyperthyroidism and ophthalmopathy. This second study notes: Carried out on the TCR CDR3, a first-round RT-PCR used the HTBI primer set. In validation, the model predicted ophthalmopathy. These predictions came a median about 6.5 months before onset.

The chain has TRBV5-5 and TRBJ2-1; the D is unclear. The receptor was derived from a woman aged 30 to 39 with Graves disease. This material consisted of peripheral blood mononuclear cells (PBMCs), taken at new diagnosis, from a patient treated with antithyroid drugs. The DNA for the CDR3 is TGTGCCAGCAGCTTGGACCCGGGCTCCACTGAGCAGTTCTTC. Translated, it gives CASSLDPGSTEQFF.